Listed below are T cell receptor beta chains from one sample, sequenced in a study of blood T cell repertoires in COVID-19. Only in-frame clones appear in the TCRdb table, and some are missing; sequencing was by immunoSEQ multiplex PCR. The table includes under 300,000 clones, 80% to 90% detected once. Sequencing was done on a sample of peripheral blood. All receptors derive from a woman aged 70 to 79 with acute or convalescent COVID-19. CDR3s include the opening cysteine and the closing phenylalanine or tryptophan. D genes are given only for firm matches. Clone sizes are given selectively: once, few, many, or a class where the clone is expanded.

D gene,J gene,V gene,clone size,CDR3 protein,CDR3 DNA
.,TRBJ2-7,TRBV5-1,.,CASSADREQYF,TGCGCCAGCAGCGCCGACAGGGAGCAGTACTTC
TRBD2,TRBJ2-3,TRBV7-2,.,CASSLLAGSDTQYF,TGTGCCAGCAGCTTACTAGCGGGGTCCGATACGCAGTATTTT
.,TRBJ2-2,TRBV7-9,.,CASMRDGSGLNTGELFF,TGTGCCAGCATGCGGGATGGGAGCGGCCTGAACACCGGGGAGCTGTTTTTT
.,TRBJ2-3,TRBV3-1/TRBV3-2,few,CASSQDYTQYF,TGTGCCAGCAGCCAAGACTATACGCAGTATTTT
TRBD2,TRBJ2-2,TRBV11-3,.,CASSLGSGANTGELFF,TGTGCCAGCAGCTTAGGCAGCGGGGCGAACACCGGGGAGCTGTTTTTT
.,TRBJ1-5,TRBV2,.,CASNLRQADNQPQHF,TGTGCCAGCAACTTACGACAGGCCGACAATCAGCCCCAGCATTTT
.,TRBJ1-1,TRBV29-1,.,CSVVKGGGEAFF,TGCAGCGTCGTCAAAGGGGGGGGTGAAGCTTTCTTT
TRBD1,TRBJ1-1,TRBV7-3,.,CASSAGTGITEAFF,TGTGCCAGCAGCGCCGGGACAGGGATCACTGAAGCTTTCTTT
.,TRBJ1-5,TRBV3-1/TRBV3-2,.,CASSLGGGNQPQHF,TGTGCCAGCAGCCTGGGGGGTGGCAATCAGCCCCAGCATTTT
.,TRBJ2-1,TRBV9,.,CASSVGLGSRDSNNEQFF,TGTGCCAGCAGCGTAGGATTAGGAAGCCGGGACTCGAACAATGAGCAGTTCTTC
TRBD1,TRBJ2-3,TRBV7-8,.,CASSLGTGSQYF,TGTGCCAGCAGCTTAGGGACAGGGTCGCAGTATTTT
.,TRBJ1-1,TRBV19,.,CASRPPQGGPEAFF,TGTGCCAGTAGGCCCCCCCAGGGAGGTCCTGAAGCTTTCTTT
TRBD1,TRBJ2-7,TRBV10-3,.,CAISDPTGDFSYEQYF,TGTGCCATCAGTGACCCTACAGGGGATTTTTCCTACGAGCAGTACTTC
TRBD1,TRBJ2-2,TRBV5-1,.,CASSLRMDRVPGELFF,TGCGCCAGCAGCTTGAGGATGGACAGGGTCCCCGGGGAGCTGTTTTTT
.,TRBJ1-2,TRBV6-5,.,CASRRPGHQGYTF,TGTGCCAGCAGACGTCCGGGACACCAGGGCTACACCTTC
TRBD1,TRBJ1-1,TRBV5-5,few,CASSLGTGYTEAFF,TGTGCCAGCAGCTTAGGGACAGGATACACTGAAGCTTTCTTT
.,TRBJ1-3,TRBV7-9,.,CASSLAGGSTASSGNTIYF,TGTGCCAGCAGCTTAGCCGGGGGTTCGACTGCGTCCTCTGGAAACACCATATATTTT
TRBD1,TRBJ1-5,TRBV19,few,CASSPGGGVQPQHF,TGTGCCAGTAGCCCAGGAGGGGGCGTGCAGCCCCAGCATTTT
TRBD1,TRBJ2-7,TRBV4-2,.,CASSQGATGISYEQYF,TGTGCCAGCAGCCAAGGCGCGACAGGGATCTCCTACGAGCAGTACTTC
.,TRBJ1-4,TRBV6-5,.,CASSQGGTNEKLFF,TGTGCCAGCAGCCAAGGGGGAACTAATGAAAAACTGTTTTTT
.,TRBJ1-2,TRBV7-9,.,CASSPRKGHRNGYTF,TGTGCCAGCAGCCCTCGCAAAGGACACCGGAACGGCTACACCTTC
.,TRBJ1-5,TRBV19,.,CASRGENGGQPQHF,TGTGCCAGTAGGGGGGAGAACGGAGGGCAGCCCCAGCATTTT
.,TRBJ1-5,TRBV12-3/TRBV12-4,.,CASSPYSNQPQHF,TGTGCCAGCAGTCCCTATAGCAATCAGCCCCAGCATTTT
TRBD1,TRBJ1-2,TRBV19,.,CASSRTTRTGSSYGYTF,TGTGCCAGTAGCCGAACGACTCGGACAGGGTCCTCCTATGGCTACACCTTC
TRBD1,TRBJ1-1,TRBV19,.,CASRMGQSRNTEAFF,TGTGCCAGTAGAATGGGACAGAGTAGGAACACTGAAGCTTTCTTT
TRBD1,TRBJ2-7,TRBV2,.,CASGDSLYEQYF,TGTGCCAGCGGGGACAGCCTCTACGAGCAGTACTTC
.,TRBJ1-2,TRBV12-3/TRBV12-4,.,CASSPGAPLGYTF,TGTGCCAGCAGCCCAGGTGCGCCCCTAGGCTACACCTTC
.,TRBJ1-1,TRBV10-3,.,CAISGDRLGEAFF,TGTGCCATCAGCGGTGACAGGCTGGGAGAAGCTTTCTTT
TRBD1,TRBJ2-1,TRBV2,.,CASSGRTGVYNEQFF,TGTGCCAGCAGTGGACGGACAGGGGTCTACAATGAGCAGTTCTTC
.,TRBJ1-5,TRBV30,.,CAWSKRGNQPQHF,TGTGCCTGGAGTAAACGGGGCAATCAGCCCCAGCATTTT
TRBD1,TRBJ2-2,TRBV2,.,CASSGPGQGASGELFF,TGTGCCAGCAGTGGGCCAGGACAGGGGGCCTCCGGGGAGCTGTTTTTT
.,TRBJ2-1,TRBV2,.,CASSEGATYNEQFF,TGTGCCAGCAGTGAAGGGGCTACCTACAATGAGCAGTTCTTC
TRBD1,TRBJ1-2,TRBV9,.,CASSAREGADGYTF,TGTGCCAGCAGCGCCCGGGAGGGGGCAGATGGCTACACCTTC
.,TRBJ1-1,TRBV19,.,CASSIDLSGCAFF,TGTGCCAGTAGTATAGATCTATCGGGGTGTGCTTTCTTT
TRBD1,TRBJ2-1,TRBV6-2/TRBV6-3,.,CASSYRDRVEQFF,TGTGCCAGCAGTTACCGAGACAGGGTTGAGCAGTTCTTC
TRBD1,TRBJ1-1,TRBV5-1,once,CASNLQGSDTEAFF,TGCGCCAGCAACCTACAGGGGTCCGACACTGAAGCTTTCTTT
.,TRBJ1-1,TRBV20-1,.,CSARVGAEAFF,TGCAGTGCTAGAGTAGGGGCGGAAGCTTTCTTT
TRBD1,TRBJ1-2,TRBV2,.,CASGDPQGNYGYTF,TGTGCCAGCGGCGACCCACAGGGGAACTATGGCTACACCTTC
TRBD2,TRBJ2-7,TRBV3-1/TRBV3-2,few,CASSQDLAGVYEQYF,TGTGCCAGCAGCCAAGACCTAGCGGGGGTCTACGAGCAGTACTTC
.,TRBJ2-2,TRBV12-3/TRBV12-4,.,CASRTATGELFF,TGTGCCAGCAGGACAGCCACCGGGGAGCTGTTTTTT
TRBD1,TRBJ2-5,TRBV5-1,.,CASTGGNQETQYF,TGCGCCAGCACAGGGGGAAACCAAGAGACCCAGTACTTC
.,TRBJ1-1,TRBV19,once,CASSRGLGTEAFF,TGTGCCAGTAGTAGAGGGTTGGGCACTGAAGCTTTCTTT
TRBD2,TRBJ2-7,TRBV11-2,few,CASSLSGATYEQYF,TGTGCCAGCAGCTTGAGCGGGGCTACCTACGAGCAGTACTTC
.,TRBJ1-4,TRBV27,.,CASSFGGANEKLFF,TGTGCCAGCAGTTTCGGGGGAGCTAATGAAAAACTGTTTTTT
.,TRBJ2-7,TRBV6-5,.,CASRDTSYEQYF,TGTGCCAGCAGGGACACCAGCTACGAGCAGTACTTC
.,TRBJ2-2,TRBV5-1,once,CASSMGARNRGAGELFF,TGCGCCAGCAGTATGGGGGCGAGGAACCGGGGCGCCGGGGAGCTGTTTTTT
.,TRBJ1-1,TRBV11-2,.,CASSLQGKGTEAFF,TGTGCCAGCAGCTTACAGGGGAAGGGCACTGAAGCTTTCTTT
.,TRBJ1-1,TRBV5-1,once,CASSLEFGRLAAEAFF,TGCGCCAGCAGCTTGGAATTCGGGCGACTAGCAGCAGAAGCTTTCTTT